This entry lists 14 T cell receptor beta chains sequenced from one sample in a study of shared clonotypes between healthy human individuals. Repertoires were generated with immunoSEQ multiplex PCR, while TCRdb's copy carries only in-frame clones and drops some. Among over 850,000 clones listed, approximately 80% were seen once. Sequencing was carried out using memory CD4+ T cells from PBMCs. Sample subset: CD45RA-negative fraction. These TCRs come from a man aged 18 to 29 in good health. Some clones in this sample may be carry-over from other donors' samples.

As for this clone: Other DNA sequences of this sample code for an identical CDR3. The chain combines TRBV2 with TRBJ1-5, with 7 nucleotides matching TRBD1. J gave up 6 bases and V 6 bases, and 8 bases lay outside the gene matches. CDR1 and CDR2 (germline): SNHLY, FYNNEI. This CDR3 is 14 amino acids long. CDR3 in amino acids: CASSEQGLGQPQHF. As DNA, the CDR3 is TGTGCCAGCAGCGAACAGGGGTTGGGTCAGCCCCAGCATTTT.

V gene TRBV6-6 combines with J gene TRBJ2-5; 7 positions agree with TRBD2. Germline CDR1 reads MNHNY; CDR2 reads SVGAGI (reference sequence). The CDR3 has 14 residues. V trimming: 1 base; J trimming: 3 bases; junction bases outside the gene matches: 2. This CDR3 reads CASSYFAGEETQYF. CDR3 nucleotide sequence: TGTGCCAGCAGTTACTTTGCGGGAGAAGAGACCCAGTACTTC.

As to this clone: Sequence at one end of the junction differs from germline and may be a read error. Other nucleotide sequences from this sample produce the same CDR3. V is TRBV29-1 and J is TRBJ1-2; 9 nucleotides line up with TRBD1. Germline CDR1 and CDR2: SQVTM and ANQGSEA. This CDR3 has 14 residues. CDR3 loop: CSVEAGQGGYGYTF. The CDR3 DNA is TGCAGCGTTGAAGCGGGACAGGGTGGGTATGGCTACACCTTT.

This chain connects TRBV2 to TRBJ2-5; D is undetermined. The V gene lost 5 bases and the J gene lost 2 bases, with 9 bases spanning the gap. This CDR3 has 13 amino acids. Germline V lookup: CDR1 SNHLY, CDR2 FYNNEI. CDR3 protein: CASSLLRQETQYF. CDR3 sequence (DNA): TGTGCCAGCAGTCTTCTACGTCAAGAGACCCAGTACTTC.

The rearrangement links TRBV5-6 to TRBJ2-7; D gene uncertain. Germline V gene lookup returns CDR1 SGHDT and CDR2 YYEEEE. CDR3 length equals 15 residues. Trimming shortened V by 5 bases and J by 4 bases, and 19 bases separated the two germline ends. The CDR3 loop is CASSPVGRHQYEQYF. The CDR3 DNA is TGTGCCAGCAGTCCCGTGGGCCGGCACCAATACGAGCAGTACTTC.

The V and J genes are TRBV27 and TRBJ2-3, with 10 bases lining up with TRBD1. The CDR3 is 16 amino acids. In germline, CDR1 is MNHEY, CDR2 SMNVEV (reference sequence). Trimming took 4 bases from V and 3 from J; bases not matched to a gene: 7. The CDR3 nucleotides are TGTGCCAGCAGTTCTACCAGGACAGGGGGTACAGATACGCAGTATTTT. It yields the protein CASSSTRTGGTDTQYF.

This chain links TRBV5-1 with TRBJ2-2; D unclear. Germline V lookup: CDR1 SGHRS, CDR2 YFSETQ. The CDR3 totals 15 residues. V was shortened by 2 bases and J by 4 bases, with 12 bases between the two germline ends. CDR3 nucleotide sequence: TGCGCCAGCAGCTTTGGGGTGGTTCCCACCGGGGAGCTGTTTTTT. The encoded protein is CASSFGVVPTGELFF.

This clone came up once. The chain carries TRBV7-3 and TRBJ2-1; TRBD2 agrees at 10 bases. V shed 3 bases and J 9 bases; nucleotides not matched to a gene: 5. Germline lookup yields CDR1 SGHTA and CDR2 FQGTGA. The CDR3 extends over 14 amino acids. For the CDR3, the DNA is TGTGCCAGCAGCTTGGGGACTAGCGAGGGTGAGCAGTTCTTC. This gives the protein CASSLGTSEGEQFF.

The chain combines TRBV5-1 with TRBJ1-1; D is perhaps TRBD1 (5 bases). The germline V gene has CDR1 SGHRS and CDR2 YFSETQ. The CDR3 has 17 residues. The V end lost 4 bases, the J end lost 1 base, and 20 bases lay between the germline ends. The CDR3 loop is CASSVDGPGQWNTEAFF. The CDR3 coding sequence is TGCGCCAGCAGCGTGGACGGACCAGGGCAATGGAACACTGAAGCTTTCTTT. Using reference TRBV5-1 and TRBJ1-1 for the parts outside the CDR3, the full variable domain is KAGVTQTPRYLIKTRGQQVTLSCSPISGHRSVSWYQQTPGQGLQFLFEYFSETQRNKGNFPGRFSGRQFSNSRSEMNVSTLELGDSALYLCASSVDGPGQWNTEAFFGQGTRLTVV.

The rearrangement links TRBV6-1 to TRBJ2-7; D perhaps matches TRBD1 (5 bases). The V gene's germline CDR1 is MNHNS and CDR2 SASEGT. This CDR3 region has 11 residues. The germline V and J ends were trimmed by 4 bases and 7 bases, with 8 bases remaining between them. In nucleotides, the CDR3 is TGTGCCAGCAGTGGGGGCTCGGAGCAGTACTTC. Translating it yields CASSGGSEQYF.

This sequence joins TRBV5-1 and TRBJ2-7; 10 nucleotides align to TRBD1. The CDR3 loop spans 15 amino acids. V dropped 0 bases and J dropped 4; count of bases not matched to a gene: 4. CDR1 and CDR2 from the germline V gene are SGHRS and YFSETQ. CDR3 sequence (DNA): TGCGCCAGCAGCTTGGGGGACAGGGGCACGTACGAGCAGTACTTC. Encoded protein: CASSLGDRGTYEQYF. Full variable domain (outside the CDR3, taken from reference TRBV5-1 and TRBJ2-7): KAGVTQTPRYLIKTRGQQVTLSCSPISGHRSVSWYQQTPGQGLQFLFEYFSETQRNKGNFPGRFSGRQFSNSRSEMNVSTLELGDSALYLCASSLGDRGTYEQYFGPGTRLTVT.

Turning to this clone: This clone may be a read error of a much larger clone one base away. The chain carries TRBV7-9 and TRBJ2-7; D gene uncertain. CDR3 length: 11 residues. The V and J ends lost 1 base and 5 bases respectively, with 3 bases between them. Germline assignment: CDR1 SEHNR and CDR2 FQNEAQ (reference sequence). As DNA, the CDR3 is TGTGCCAGCAGCTTAGGTGACGAGCAGTACTTC. Translated: CASSLGDEQYF.

The chain combines TRBV9 with TRBJ2-3; D ambiguous. Germline V gene data show CDR1 as SGDLS and CDR2 as YYNGEE. The V gene lost 0 bases and the J gene lost 0 bases, with 8 bases spanning the gap. This CDR3 has 15 residues. The chain's CDR3 is CASSVAVVSTDTQYF. CDR3 DNA: TGTGCCAGCAGCGTAGCGGTTGTAAGCACAGATACGCAGTATTTT.

CDR3 in DNA: TGCGCCAGCAGCCCCCGGGACTCAGGACACTACGAGCAGTACTTC. It codes for CASSPRDSGHYEQYF. The V and J genes are TRBV5-1 and TRBJ2-7, with D perhaps matching TRBD2 (6 bases). CDR3 length: 15 residues. V was trimmed by 4 bases and J by 3 bases, leaving 17 bases between them. In germline, CDR1 is SGHRS, CDR2 YFSETQ.